This TCR beta chain was profiled in a study of radiotherapy plus CTLA-4 blockade in lung cancer. At the level of the study: Patients showed objective responses in around a sixth of cases and disease control in under 40%.

Study-level results: Blood saw expansion of tumor-derived TCR clones after radiotherapy plus ipilimumab. Early clone dynamics of blood T cells, plus interferon-beta, reportedly predicted response best.

This clone was picked up a small number of times. What it binds is unknown. Libraries were prepared by immunoSEQ multiplex PCR; TCRdb keeps only in-frame clonotypes and omits some of them. The table lists 51,000 or so clones, 65% to 85% of them singletons. The material sequenced was peripheral blood, taken from a patient treated with radiotherapy plus ipilimumab. This TCR came from a human donor with non-small cell lung cancer who had stable disease on radiotherapy plus ipilimumab.

The CDR3 sequence is CASSARLDSPLHF. As DNA, the CDR3 is TGTGCCAGCAGTGCCAGGTTGGATTCACCCCTCCACTTT. The genes are TRBV6-4 and TRBJ1-6; no firm D call. The CDR3 totals 13 residues. V dropped 4 bases and J dropped 8 bases, with 9 bases sitting between them. Germline-derived CDR1 and CDR2 are MRHNA and SNTAGT.